This entry lists 25 T cell receptor beta chains sequenced from one sample in a study of cytomegalovirus exposure and HLA in healthy donors. PCR was performed using 60 Vbeta and 13 Jbeta primers. Clones were read by immunoSEQ multiplex PCR, and TCRdb kept only the in-frame ones, dropping some. The data contain about 250,000 clones, 80% to 90% of them singletons. Sample: PBMCs. The receptors come from a girl aged 2 to 10 in good health and CMV-seronegative.

J is TRBJ2-5 and V is TRBV29-1; the D gene is possibly TRBD2 (6 bases). CDR3 size: 12 residues. Germline lookup yields CDR1 SQVTM and CDR2 ANQGSEA. The V gene lost 3 bases and the J gene lost 5 bases, with 10 bases spanning the gap. CDR3: CSVEPGEETQYF. The CDR3 nucleotides read TGCAGCGTTGAGCCGGGGGAGGAGACCCAGTACTTC.

A few counts support this clone. V and J are TRBV5-4 and TRBJ1-5; D is possibly TRBD1 (5 bases). CDR1 and CDR2 from the germline V gene are SGHNT and YYREEE (reference sequence). The CDR3 is 16 amino acids. V gave up 5 bases and J gave up 5 bases, with 20 bases separating them. CDR3 DNA sequence: TGTGCCAGCAGACTGAGGAGACAGCGAATTTATCAGCCCCAGCATTTT. Protein sequence: CASRLRRQRIYQPQHF.

J is TRBJ2-3 and V is TRBV19; 7 positions agree with TRBD2. Germline CDR1 is LNHDA and CDR2 is SQIVND (reference sequence). V lost 4 bases, J lost 1 base, and 5 bases stayed unmatched. This CDR3 is 15 amino acids long. Here the CDR3 reads CASSNGGGGTDTQYF. The CDR3 nucleotides read TGTGCCAGTAGTAATGGGGGGGGAGGCACAGATACGCAGTATTTT.

The chain uses TRBV6-5 and TRBJ1-1; unclear D gene. Per germline, CDR1 MNHEY and CDR2 SVGAGI. This CDR3 has 14 amino acids. V was cut by 2 bases and J by 7 bases, with 14 bases left in between. The CDR3 here is CASSYEGGSGEAFF. CDR3 DNA sequence: TGTGCCAGCAGTTACGAGGGAGGAAGTGGTGAAGCTTTCTTT.

J is TRBJ2-5 and V is TRBV4-2; TRBD2 aligns across 11 bases. Germline V CDR1 and CDR2: LGHNA, YNFKEQ. The CDR3 runs 14 residues. With 6 bases clipped from V and 5 bases from J, the junction kept 5 bases outside the gene matches. CDR3 DNA: TGTGCCAGCAGGGAACTAGCGGGGGAGGAGACCCAGTACTTC. It translates to CASRELAGEETQYF.

This chain connects TRBV6-6 to TRBJ1-1; D unresolved. Looked up from germline, CDR1 is MNHNY and CDR2 is SVGAGI (reference sequence). V lost 2 bases and J lost 7, with 8 bases in between. This CDR3 is built from 12 residues. This CDR3 is CASSYGRGEAFF. CDR3 bases: TGTGCCAGCAGTTACGGGCGTGGTGAAGCTTTCTTT.

This clone has only a few counts. V gene TRBV29-1 combines with J gene TRBJ2-1, with D perhaps matching TRBD1 (8 bases). Trimming shortened V by 6 bases and J by 3 bases, and 24 bases separated the two germline ends. Germline V gene lookup returns CDR1 SQVTM and CDR2 ANQGSEA. This CDR3 spans 17 amino acids. CDR3: CSVKDREGSLGYNEQFF. The CDR3 nucleotides read TGCAGCGTGAAGGACAGGGAGGGTAGCTTAGGCTACAATGAGCAGTTCTTC.

Concerning this clone: Mismatch with germline at one junction end may stem from a read error. This chain uses TRBV7-9 with TRBJ1-4; 7 positions agree with TRBD1. There are 14 residues in the CDR3. Germline lookup yields CDR1 SEHNR and CDR2 FQNEAQ (reference sequence). This chain's CDR3 is CSSRRYRGDEKLFF. The CDR3 DNA is TGTTCCAGCAGGCGCTACAGGGGTGATGAAAAACTGTTTTTT.

This clone has a single count. The V call is TRBV6-5, the J call TRBJ2-7; 7 bases agree with TRBD1. The ends lost 0 bases at V and 3 bases at J; junction bases unmatched: 2. The CDR3 totals 14 residues. The germline CDR1 and CDR2 sequences are MNHEY and SVGAGI. CDR3 amino acids: CASSYSGTVYEQYF. The CDR3 DNA follows: TGTGCCAGCAGTTACTCCGGGACAGTCTACGAGCAGTACTTC.

The chain carries TRBV25-1 and TRBJ2-1, with D possibly being TRBD2 (6 bases). Germline-derived CDR1 and CDR2 are MGHDK and SYGVNS. V gave up 4 bases and J gave up 4 bases, with 11 bases separating them. The CDR3 is 14 residues long. The CDR3: CASSVGTEYNEQFF. Here the CDR3 DNA reads TGTGCCAGCAGTGTTGGGACTGAATACAATGAGCAGTTCTTC.

About this clone: A junction end diverges from the germline sequence, so it may reflect a read error. This chain connects TRBV2 to TRBJ2-1, with a weak D call TRBD2 (6 bases). The CDR3 loop spans 14 amino acids. From germline, CDR1 is SNHLY and CDR2 FYNNEI. CDR3 protein: CASTWDLAYNEQFF. The CDR3 nucleotides read TGTGCCAGCACTTGGGACTTGGCCTACAATGAACAGTTCTTC.

V is TRBV7-6 and J is TRBJ1-5, with TRBD1 matching over 8 bases. Germline CDR1 reads SGHVS; CDR2 reads FNYEAQ. The CDR3 length is 14 residues. The junction had 9 bases not matched to a gene; V was cut back by 11 bases and J by 3 bases. In nucleotides, the CDR3 is TGTGCCTTGGAGACAGGGGCCTCCAATCAGCCCCAGCATTTT. Translating it yields CALETGASNQPQHF.

V and J are TRBV2 and TRBJ1-2; the D is unclear. V was clipped by 2 bases and J by 4 bases, with 11 bases between them. There are 14 residues in the CDR3. CDR1 SNHLY and CDR2 FYNNEI come from the germline V gene. The CDR3 spells CASSERSGSYGYTF. CDR3 nucleotides: TGTGCCAGCAGTGAAAGGTCCGGGAGCTATGGCTACACCTTC.

This clone appeared a few times. The rearrangement links TRBV6-4 to TRBJ1-6, with TRBD1 matching 8 bases. V gave up 9 bases and J gave up 8 bases; unmatched junction bases: 12. The CDR3 covers 15 residues. The germline V gene has CDR1 MRHNA and CDR2 SNTAGT. CDR3 loop: CARFRGRQCDSPLHF. CDR3 DNA: TGTGCCAGGTTCAGGGGGCGCCAGTGTGATTCACCCCTCCACTTT.

The rearrangement links TRBV6-1 to TRBJ1-5; no definite D call. V was pared by 2 bases and J by 3 bases, with 11 bases between. Germline CDR1 reads MNHNS; CDR2 reads SASEGT. The CDR3 totals 15 residues. CDR3 in amino acids: CASSEISEPNQPQHF. The CDR3 DNA sequence: TGTGCCAGCAGTGAAATAAGCGAGCCCAATCAGCCCCAGCATTTT.

This chain uses TRBV5-1 with TRBJ2-5; D not resolved. The DNA end is more similar to TRBJ2-7, so the J call may be wrong. The CDR3 has 12 residues. From germline, CDR1 is SGHRS and CDR2 YFSETQ. CDR3 sequence reads: CASTSPSYEQYF. In nucleotides, the CDR3 is TGCGCCAGCACCTCACCCTCCTACGAGCAGTACTTC.

This sequence joins TRBV7-9 and TRBJ2-7; D is undetermined. Between the trimmed V and J ends, which lost 4 bases and 2 bases, there was a span of 9 bases. The CDR3 consists of 13 residues. Germline V gene lookup returns CDR1 SEHNR and CDR2 FQNEAQ (reference sequence). CDR3 bases: TGTGCCAGCAGCTCGGTAGCAGCCTACGAGCAGTACTTC. This codes for CASSSVAAYEQYF.

V and J are TRBV7-9 and TRBJ2-7, with TRBD1 matching over 7 bases. Germline loops: CDR1 SEHNR, CDR2 FQNEAQ (reference sequence). The V gene end was trimmed by 5 bases and the J gene end by 3 bases; junction bases not matched to a gene: 7. This CDR3 has 14 amino acids. The CDR3 nucleotides read TGTGCCAGCAGCCAAAGTGGGACAGACTACGAGCAGTACTTC. It codes for CASSQSGTDYEQYF.

This chain links TRBV5-6 with TRBJ2-3; 16 nucleotides agree with TRBD2. CDR1 is SGHDT, CDR2 YYEEEE, per germline. There are 16 residues in the CDR3. Trimming took 4 bases from V and 6 from J; bases not matched to a gene: 5. This chain's CDR3 is CASSRGLAGGPDTQYF. DNA of the CDR3: TGTGCCAGCAGCCGGGGACTAGCGGGAGGGCCGGATACGCAGTATTTT.

The chain employs TRBV29-1 and TRBJ1-3; tentative D call: TRBD1 (5 bases). V lost 4 bases and J lost 3, with 13 bases in between. The CDR3 consists of 14 residues. The germline V gene has CDR1 SQVTM and CDR2 ANQGSEA. The CDR3 spells CSVGQGLGGNTIYF. CDR3 in DNA: TGCAGCGTTGGTCAGGGTCTCGGTGGAAACACCATATATTTT. The entire variable domain, with the rest obtained from reference TRBV29-1 and TRBJ1-3, is as follows: SAVISQKPSRDICQRGTSLTIQCQVDSQVTMMFWYRQQPGQSLTLIATANQGSEATYESGFVIDKFPISRPNLTFSTLTVSNMSPEDSSIYLCSVGQGLGGNTIYFGEGSWLTVV.

The gene calls are TRBV27 and TRBJ1-2; perhaps TRBD1 as D (5 bases). The ends were cut back, 1 base at V and 8 bases at J, with 11 bases in the middle. The germline V gene has CDR1 MNHEY and CDR2 SMNVEV (reference sequence). The CDR3 is 13 amino acids. The CDR3 loop is CASSLFRGSGYTF. Written as DNA, the CDR3 is TGTGCCAGCAGTTTATTTAGGGGTTCCGGCTACACCTTC.

The genes are TRBV30 and TRBJ2-1; D is ambiguous. The CDR3 has 15 residues. Germline V gives CDR1 GTSNPN, CDR2 SVGIG (reference sequence). The germline V and J ends were trimmed by 1 base and 10 bases, with 20 bases remaining between them. CDR3 region: CAWSAHYPLKREQFF. The CDR3 bases are TGTGCCTGGAGTGCACACTATCCCTTAAAGAGGGAGCAGTTCTTC.

The CDR3 loop reads CASSLGPPSTHGYTF. In nucleotides, the CDR3 is TGCGCCAGCAGCTTGGGGCCCCCTTCAACACATGGCTACACCTTC. This chain links TRBV5-1 with TRBJ1-2; D unclear. Looked up from germline, CDR1 is SGHRS and CDR2 is YFSETQ. V was clipped by 0 bases and J by 6 bases, with 15 bases between them. This CDR3 comprises 15 residues. Drawing the rest from reference TRBV5-1 and TRBJ1-2, the complete variable domain is KAGVTQTPRYLIKTRGQQVTLSCSPISGHRSVSWYQQTPGQGLQFLFEYFSETQRNKGNFPGRFSGRQFSNSRSEMNVSTLELGDSALYLCASSLGPPSTHGYTFGSGTRLTVV.

V and J are TRBV27 and TRBJ1-2; 9 bases map to TRBD1. Losses at the gene ends were 0 bases for V and 7 bases for J; bases not matched to a gene: 6. Germline CDR1 and CDR2: MNHEY and SMNVEV (reference sequence). The CDR3 is 15 amino acids. CDR3 loop: CASSLSTGGVSGYTF. CDR3 in DNA: TGTGCCAGCAGTTTATCAACAGGGGGCGTTAGTGGCTACACCTTC.

The CDR3 protein is CSVDRGSTDTQYF. CDR3 nucleotides: TGCAGCGTCGACAGGGGGAGTACAGATACGCAGTATTTT. V usage is TRBV29-1 and J usage is TRBJ2-3; 9 bases map to TRBD1. This CDR3 has 13 residues. Trimming took 6 bases from V and 3 from J; bases not matched to a gene: 4. Germline lookup yields CDR1 SQVTM and CDR2 ANQGSEA.